The 5 T cell receptor beta chains given below trace back to one sample, sequenced in a study of cytomegalovirus exposure and HLA in healthy donors. With 60 Vbeta and 13 Jbeta primers, the PCR was carried out. Sequencing was performed with immunoSEQ multiplex PCR; in TCRdb, only in-frame clones are kept and a portion is missing. The data contain about 190,000 clones, 84% of them singletons. The sequencing input was PBMCs. Receptors originate from a woman in her fifties or sixties in good health and CMV-seropositive.

V gene TRBV5-6 combines with J gene TRBJ1-1; 9 positions match TRBD1. There are 16 residues in the CDR3. V was clipped by 4 bases and J by 0 bases; unmatched bases: 7. Germline values: CDR1 SGHDT, CDR2 YYEEEE. CDR3 residues: CASSRIGQGMNTEAFF. The CDR3 nucleotides are TGTGCCAGCAGCCGGATCGGACAGGGGATGAACACTGAAGCTTTCTTT.

This clone has only one observation. DNA for the CDR3: TGTGCCAGCAGCTTTCCTGGGACAGGAACCTACAATGAGCAGTTCTTC. This gives the protein CASSFPGTGTYNEQFF. The chain is built from TRBV5-4 and TRBJ2-1, with 8 bases that match TRBD1. V lost 2 bases to trimming and J lost 2 bases; unmatched junction nucleotides: 6. Germline CDR1 SGHNT, CDR2 YYREEE (reference sequence). The CDR3 runs 16 residues.

This chain connects TRBV7-8 to TRBJ2-5; the D gene is possibly TRBD1 (5 bases). From germline, CDR1 is SGHVS and CDR2 FQNEAQ. The CDR3 spans 17 residues. The V and J ends lost 1 base and 2 bases respectively, with 17 bases between them. The CDR3, as DNA: TGTGCCAGCAGCTTAGTTTTGGGTGGGGCCAGTCAAGAGACCCAGTACTTC. It is translated as CASSLVLGGASQETQYF. The full variable domain, its missing parts supplied by reference TRBV7-8 and TRBJ2-5, is GAGVSQSPRYKVAKRGQDVALRCDPISGHVSLFWYQQALGQGPEFLTYFQNEAQLDKSGLPSDRFFAERPEGSVSTLKIQRTQQEDSAVYLCASSLVLGGASQETQYFGPGTRLLVL.

This chain joins TRBV7-3 and TRBJ2-1; the D gene is possibly TRBD2 (7 bases). Germline V gene data show CDR1 as SGHTA and CDR2 as FQGTGA. The CDR3 has 17 amino acids. The V gene lost 0 bases and the J gene lost 3 bases, with 15 bases spanning the gap. CDR3 sequence: CASSLTGGGGFYNEQFF. The CDR3 DNA follows: TGTGCCAGCAGCTTAACGGGGGGCGGGGGATTCTACAATGAGCAGTTCTTC.

The CDR3 is CATYDRGQNYGYTF. DNA for the CDR3: TGTGCCACCTACGACAGGGGGCAAAACTATGGCTACACCTTC. The chain couples TRBV6-1 to TRBJ1-2; 10 bases match TRBD1. The CDR3 is 14 residues long. After removal of 10 bases from V and 2 bases from J, the junction contained 7 bases not matched to a gene. Germline CDR1 reads MNHNS; CDR2 reads SASEGT.